This T cell receptor (beta chain) was captured in a study of blood T cell repertoires in COVID-19. Original methodology: Reference gene primers were amplified, and this amplification served to estimate nucleated cell counts. Data came from immunoSEQ multiplex PCR; TCRdb stores just in-frame clones and leaves some out. Clone size and the V and J calls come from that table; the DNA yielded D and trimming. Here the sample spans 190,000 or so clones, roughly 78% being singletons. Trimming took off 1 base at V and 5 bases at J, with 15 bases between the two ends. The CDR3 length is 15 residues. Germline V CDR1 and CDR2: SGHRS, YFSETQ.

The J gene is TRBJ2-5, the V gene TRBV5-1; D may be TRBD1 (5 bases). This receptor was taken from a woman aged 80 or older with active or convalescent COVID-19. Source material: peripheral blood. CDR3: CASSLSGRAGETQYF. DNA of the CDR3: TGCGCCAGCAGCTTGTCTGGCAGGGCCGGCGAGACCCAGTACTTC.